The next 11 T cell receptor beta chains were all read from a single sample in a study of T-cell reconstitution after alpha-beta-depleted transplantation in children. A library of TCRbeta sequences, prepared with unique molecular identifiers, was generated. Each CDR3 protein gets one entry after TCRdb re-called the PCR reads with MiXCR. In the table there are approximately 430,000 distinct CDR3 sequences, 15% to 20% of which are singletons. Sequencing was performed on PBMCs, mostly from graft donor cells, taken 360 days after TCRalphabeta/CD19-depleted stem cell transplant. These receptors all come from a boy younger than two who had a stem cell transplant for Wiskott-Aldrich syndrome, so the T cells may come from the graft donor.

The V and J genes are TRBV12-3 or TRBV12-4 and TRBJ1-5, with D hard to call. The CDR3 spans 13 residues. V lost 6 bases, J lost 7 bases, and 13 bases lay in between. This chain's CDR3 is CASSSDRPQPQHF. The DNA for the CDR3 is TGTGCCAGCAGCTCCGACCGGCCCCAGCCCCAGCATTTT.

V and J are TRBV15 and TRBJ2-2; TRBD1 is a possible D gene (5 bases). In germline, CDR1 is LNHNV, CDR2 YYDKDF (reference sequence). V was pared by 9 bases and J by 4 bases, with 15 bases between. The CDR3 covers 14 residues. The CDR3 loop is CATGEGRVTGELFF. As DNA, the CDR3 is TGTGCCACAGGGGAAGGCAGGGTCACCGGGGAGCTGTTTTTT.

This clonotype showed up just a few times. This chain joins TRBV12-3 or TRBV12-4 and TRBJ1-1; TRBD1 is a possible D gene (6 bases). The CDR3 has 15 residues. The germline V and J ends were trimmed by 6 bases and 2 bases, with 16 bases remaining between them. CDR3 in DNA: TGTGCCAGCAGGCGTGGGGACACTCCTAACACTGAAGCTTTCTTT. This gives the protein CASRRGDTPNTEAFF.

This clonotype was seen a few times. The chain couples TRBV4-3 to TRBJ2-2; 7 nucleotides line up with TRBD1. Trimming removed 4 bases from V and 6 bases from J; junction bases left unmatched: 5. The CDR3 consists of 14 residues. Germline V CDR1 and CDR2: LGHNA, YSLEER. DNA of the CDR3: TGCGCCAGCAGCCCCCGAGACAGGGCCGGGGAGCTGTTTTTT. It specifies CASSPRDRAGELFF.

This clonotype was picked up a small number of times. The chain carries TRBV5-1 and TRBJ1-2; D ambiguous. Germline loops: CDR1 SGHRS, CDR2 YFSETQ. The CDR3 is 14 residues long. The germline V and J ends were trimmed by 0 bases and 1 base, with 7 bases remaining between them. CDR3 bases: TGCGCCAGCAGCTTGGATCCGTTTAACTATGGCTACACCTTC. Amino acid sequence: CASSLDPFNYGYTF.

The chain combines TRBV9 with TRBJ2-1; D unclear. V was shortened by 3 bases and J by 0 bases, with 10 bases between the two germline ends. This CDR3 region has 15 residues. Germline lookup yields CDR1 SGDLS and CDR2 YYNGEE. CDR3 in amino acids: CASSAYLSSYNEQFF. In DNA form, the CDR3 reads TGTGCCAGCAGCGCCTACCTTAGCTCCTACAATGAGCAGTTCTTC.

This chain joins TRBV2 and TRBJ2-2; the match to TRBD1 covers 7 bases. The V gene's germline CDR1 is SNHLY and CDR2 FYNNEI. Losses at the gene ends were 6 bases for V and 5 bases for J; bases not matched to a gene: 9. This CDR3 is built from 15 residues. CDR3 loop: CASRGPGTVTGELFF. Written as DNA, the CDR3 is TGTGCCAGCAGGGGTCCCGGGACAGTTACCGGGGAGCTGTTTTTT.

This clonotype was seen only a few times. This chain uses TRBV7-9 with TRBJ2-7, with D hard to call. Germline V gene data show CDR1 as SEHNR and CDR2 as FQNEAQ (reference sequence). The V end lost 5 bases, the J end lost 2 bases, and 19 bases lay between the germline ends. The CDR3 extends over 16 amino acids. CDR3 DNA sequence: TGTGCCAGCAGCATGTGGGGTCAGAACCTTCCCTACGAGCAGTACTTC. Its protein product is CASSMWGQNLPYEQYF. Combining the CDR3 with reference TRBV7-9 and TRBJ2-7 gives the whole variable domain DTGVSQNPRHKITKRGQNVTFRCDPISEHNRLYWYRQTLGQGPEFLTYFQNEAQLEKSRLLSDRFSAERPKGSFSTLEIQRTEQGDSAMYLCASSMWGQNLPYEQYFGPGTRLTVT.

In this sample, this clonotype turned up many times. CDR3 in DNA: TGCGCCAGCAGCTTGGTAGGGGACACTGAAGCTTTCTTT. Translating it yields CASSLVGDTEAFF. The chain carries TRBV5-1 and TRBJ1-1, with D possibly TRBD1 on 5 matching bases. Germline V lookup: CDR1 SGHRS, CDR2 YFSETQ. This CDR3 contains 13 residues. V was shortened by 0 bases and J by 3 bases, with 6 bases between the two germline ends.

The chain employs TRBV12-3 or TRBV12-4 and TRBJ2-2; TRBD2 matches 8 bases. The CDR3 runs to 16 residues. V shed 2 bases, J shed 0 bases, and the junction held 2 bases outside the gene matches. The CDR3: CASSLSGGANTGELFF. The CDR3 DNA reads as TGTGCCAGCAGTTTATCCGGGGGGGCGAACACCGGGGAGCTGTTTTTT.

This clonotype was seen a handful of times. This sequence joins TRBV27 and TRBJ2-2; possible D gene TRBD2, 6 bases. The CDR3 consists of 16 residues. Per the germline V gene, CDR1 is MNHEY and CDR2 is SMNVEV (reference sequence). Trimming removed 2 bases from V and 3 bases from J, with 13 bases in between. CDR3 DNA sequence: TGTGCCAGCAGTTTACCGGAGGGACGGTACACCGGGGAGCTGTTTTTT. The encoded protein is CASSLPEGRYTGELFF.